This record concerns one T cell receptor beta chain sequence. Its antigen is as yet unknown. These data originate in a study of blood T cells in healthy people across ages. Study-wide points: Both higher diversity and more naive CD4+ cells marked long-lived donors when set against aged donors.

Each donor gave around 9.6 milliliters of peripheral blood. Trimming removed 2 bases from V and 7 bases from J; junction bases left unmatched: 11. The CDR3 consists of 15 residues. Looked up from germline, CDR1 is MDHEN and CDR2 is SYDVKM. Using a J-beta primer mix together with a sample-barcoded 5' primer, a second PCR was run for about 6 to 12 cycles. Researchers report that a template-switch adaptor with 12 random nucleotides tagged each cDNA molecule. TCRdb called the 5' RACE reads again in MiXCR, with one record for every CDR3 protein. The table has about 970,000 distinct CDR3 sequences, roughly 47% seen once; the top ten hold roughly 23%.

The chain is built from TRBV28 and TRBJ2-7; 7 nucleotides align to TRBD1. The TCR originated in a woman aged 60-70 years in good health. The specimen was blood. In DNA form, the CDR3 reads TGTGCCAGCAGTTTAGCCGGGACAGTCGTTGGAGAGCAGTACTTC. Encoded protein: CASSLAGTVVGEQYF.